These 20 T cell receptor beta chains share one sample of origin, sequenced in a study of blood T cell repertoires in COVID-19. Some clones are missing from TCRdb's copy, which holds only in-frame ones; the method was immunoSEQ multiplex PCR. The sample lists fewer than 200,000 clones, approximately 84% occurring once. Source material: peripheral blood. The receptors were gathered from a human donor in a cohort sampled during active COVID-19.

This clone was seen once. This rearrangement joins TRBV6-5 to TRBJ1-2; 7 bases match TRBD1. Germline V CDR1 and CDR2: MNHEY, SVGAGI. The CDR3 length is 15 residues. The V segment lost 6 bases and the J segment 3 bases; nucleotides outside the gene matches: 10. The CDR3 nucleotides read TGTGCCAGCAGGCCCGACAGGGCCTGGGACTATGGCTACACCTTC. Its protein product is CASRPDRAWDYGYTF.

The rearrangement uses TRBV19 and TRBJ1-1; perhaps TRBD1 as D (5 bases). Germline V gene sequence: CDR1 LNHDA, CDR2 SQIVND (reference sequence). The CDR3 runs 14 residues. Trimming left V 4 bases short and J 5 bases short, with 14 bases between. Written as DNA, the CDR3 is TGTGCCAGTAGTAAGCAGGGATTGGGGACTGAAGCTTTCTTT. Its protein is CASSKQGLGTEAFF.

The rearrangement uses TRBV2 and TRBJ2-7; TRBD1 agrees at 7 bases. With V trimmed by 7 bases and J by 0 bases, 6 bases remained unmatched. CDR1 is SNHLY, CDR2 FYNNEI, per germline. This CDR3 spans 14 amino acids. CDR3 DNA sequence: TGTGCCAGCACCTTGACAGGGATCTCCTACGAGCAGTACTTC. This codes for CASTLTGISYEQYF.

V usage is TRBV7-9 and J usage is TRBJ2-6, with a tentative D call TRBD1 (6 bases). Trimming pared 5 bases from V and 0 bases from J, leaving 17 bases between. The CDR3 spans 18 residues. Germline CDR1 reads SEHNR; CDR2 reads FQNEAQ (reference sequence). The CDR3 nucleotides read TGTGCCAGCAGCCCTAGGACAGCTGGATACTCTGGGGCCAACGTCCTGACTTTC. It codes for CASSPRTAGYSGANVLTF.

The gene calls are TRBV9 and TRBJ2-2; D is perhaps TRBD2 (5 bases). Germline V lookup: CDR1 SGDLS, CDR2 YYNGEE. V gave up 7 bases and J gave up 5 bases, with 9 bases separating them. The CDR3 loop spans 12 amino acids. CDR3 sequence reads: CASWAGTGELFF. For the CDR3, the DNA is TGTGCCAGCTGGGCGGGTACCGGGGAGCTGTTTTTT.

This chain joins TRBV5-1 and TRBJ2-5, with 9 positions matching TRBD2. CDR1 and CDR2 from the germline V gene are SGHRS and YFSETQ. The CDR3 spans 14 residues. V dropped 1 base and J dropped 5; count of bases not matched to a gene: 3. CDR3 in DNA: TGCGCCAGCAGCTTGTCAAGCGGGGGGGAGACCCAGTACTTC. Residues: CASSLSSGGETQYF.

The chain recombines TRBV5-6 with TRBJ2-3; 14 bases line up with TRBD2. This CDR3 is 15 amino acids long. J lost 4 bases, V lost 4 bases, and 2 bases had no gene match. Germline V gives CDR1 SGHDT, CDR2 YYEEEE. As DNA, the CDR3 is TGTGCCAGCAGCCTGGGACTAGCGGGGGCAGATACGCAGTATTTT. Protein product: CASSLGLAGADTQYF.

The chain joins TRBV29-1 to TRBJ1-2; 7 nucleotides match TRBD1. The V gene end was trimmed by 5 bases and the J gene end by 7 bases; junction bases not matched to a gene: 10. CDR3 length: 13 amino acids. Per germline, CDR1 SQVTM and CDR2 ANQGSEA. CDR3: CSVRGQSTFGYTF. In nucleotides, the CDR3 is TGCAGCGTTCGGGGACAGAGTACTTTTGGCTACACCTTC.

In this sample, this clone turned up a few times. The chain recombines TRBV19 with TRBJ2-7; 7 bases are shared with TRBD1. Trimming at V came to 3 bases and at J to 1 base, leaving 3 bases not matched to a gene. The CDR3 consists of 14 residues. Per germline, CDR1 LNHDA and CDR2 SQIVND (reference sequence). The chain's CDR3 is CASSMGDRSYEQYF. Here the CDR3 DNA reads TGTGCCAGTAGTATGGGGGACAGATCCTACGAGCAGTACTTC.

This clone was seen a single time. The V gene is TRBV7-9, the J gene TRBJ1-2; D not resolved. CDR1 and CDR2 from the germline V gene are SEHNR and FQNEAQ (reference sequence). V dropped 4 bases and J dropped 5 bases, with 8 bases sitting between them. The CDR3 consists of 12 residues. In DNA, the CDR3 is TGTGCCAGCAGCTCGGGTCTGTATGGCTACACCTTC. It translates to CASSSGLYGYTF.

This clone was seen just once. In nucleotides, the CDR3 is TGTGCCAGCAGCGACGAACGACAGGGGTGGGCCTATGGCTACACCTTC. Its protein is CASSDERQGWAYGYTF. The rearrangement links TRBV9 to TRBJ1-2, with 8 bases identical to TRBD1. Germline V gene sequence: CDR1 SGDLS, CDR2 YYNGEE. With 3 bases clipped from V and 4 bases from J, the junction kept 11 bases outside the gene matches. The CDR3 has 16 residues.

The CDR3: CASSESGRGTDTQYF. CDR3 DNA: TGCGCCAGCAGTGAGTCCGGGCGGGGCACAGATACGCAGTATTTT. The V call is TRBV10-1, the J call TRBJ2-3; the D gene is possibly TRBD2 (5 bases). The CDR3 is made up of 15 amino acids. Per the germline V gene, CDR1 is WNHNN and CDR2 is SYGVQD (reference sequence). Trimming cost V 0 bases and J 1 base, with 8 bases left between them.

The chain joins TRBV7-9 to TRBJ1-1; no clear D. The germline V gene encodes CDR1 SEHNR and CDR2 FQNEAQ (reference sequence). The CDR3 loop spans 12 amino acids. The V and J ends lost 5 bases and 2 bases respectively, with 6 bases between them. In nucleotides, the CDR3 is TGTGCCAGCAGCCACATTAACACTGAAGCTTTCTTT. Residues: CASSHINTEAFF.

This chain connects TRBV3-1 (or the pseudogene TRBV3-2) to TRBJ1-2; tentatively, D is TRBD1 (6 bases). The germline gives CDR1 LGHDT, CDR2 YNNKEL (reference sequence). The CDR3 length is 16 residues. Trimming took off 0 bases at V and 7 bases at J, with 18 bases between the two ends. CDR3 amino acids: CASSQDPGHRFGGYTF. The CDR3 bases are TGTGCCAGCAGCCAAGATCCGGGACACCGGTTCGGTGGCTACACCTTC.

This clone came up once. The V gene is TRBV4-2, the J gene TRBJ2-3, with 9 bases identical to TRBD1. Per the germline V gene, CDR1 is LGHNA and CDR2 is YNFKEQ. V lost 4 bases, J lost 6 bases, and 11 bases stayed unmatched. This CDR3 spans 16 amino acids. The CDR3 coding sequence is TGTGCCAGCAGCCCTCCCCGAACAGGGGGCATGGATACGCAGTATTTT. This sequence encodes CASSPPRTGGMDTQYF.

This clone has only one observation. The rearrangement links TRBV18 to TRBJ2-1; D not resolved. This CDR3 region has 11 residues. V dropped 8 bases and J dropped 3 bases, with 5 bases sitting between them. The germline CDR1 and CDR2 sequences are KGHSH and LQKENI. The CDR3 is CASQDYNEQFF. The CDR3 DNA reads as TGTGCCAGCCAGGACTACAATGAGCAGTTCTTC.

This rearrangement joins TRBV11-3 to TRBJ2-5; 8 bases agree with TRBD1. In germline, CDR1 is SGHNT, CDR2 YENEEA. This CDR3 comprises 13 residues. V shed 4 bases and J 5 bases; nucleotides not matched to a gene: 3. The CDR3 spells CASSYDRGETQYF. CDR3 coding DNA: TGTGCCAGCAGCTACGACAGGGGCGAGACCCAGTACTTC.

This chain links TRBV19 with TRBJ2-1, with 12 positions matching TRBD2. CDR3 length equals 19 residues. Germline assignment: CDR1 LNHDA and CDR2 SQIVND (reference sequence). With 5 bases clipped from V and 4 bases from J, the junction kept 15 bases outside the gene matches. The chain's CDR3 is CASSAPGPTSGGRYNEQFF. The CDR3 DNA sequence: TGTGCCAGTAGTGCCCCGGGGCCGACTAGCGGGGGTAGGTACAATGAGCAGTTCTTC.

The chain carries TRBV5-1 and TRBJ2-1, with 8 positions matching TRBD2. The ends lost 3 bases at V and 9 bases at J; junction bases unmatched: 11. The CDR3 has 15 amino acids. Germline V CDR1 and CDR2: SGHRS, YFSETQ. CDR3 DNA: TGCGCCAGCAGCTGGGATGGGACTAGTCTTAGTGAGCAGTTCTTC. Protein: CASSWDGTSLSEQFF.

The chain is built from TRBV6-5 and TRBJ1-4; D is possibly TRBD1 (6 bases). V gave up 8 bases and J gave up 2 bases, with 15 bases separating them. This CDR3 has 15 residues. CDR1 is MNHEY and CDR2 is SVGAGI in the germline V gene. The CDR3 nucleotides read TGTGCCAGCGGGGGCAGACCTTTGACTAATGAAAAACTGTTTTTT. Its protein is CASGGRPLTNEKLFF.